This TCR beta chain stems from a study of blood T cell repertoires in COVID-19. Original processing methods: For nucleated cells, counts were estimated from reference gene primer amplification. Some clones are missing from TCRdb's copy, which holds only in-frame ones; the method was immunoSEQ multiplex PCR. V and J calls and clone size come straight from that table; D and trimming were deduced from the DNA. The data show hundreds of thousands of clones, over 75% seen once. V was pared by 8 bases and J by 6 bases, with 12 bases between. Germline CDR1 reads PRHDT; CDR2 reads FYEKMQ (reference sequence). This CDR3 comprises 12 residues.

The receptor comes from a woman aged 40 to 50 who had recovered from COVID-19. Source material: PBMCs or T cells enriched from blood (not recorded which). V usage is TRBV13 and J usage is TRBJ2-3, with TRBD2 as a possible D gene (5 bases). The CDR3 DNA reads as TGTGCCAGCCGCGCTAGCTCTGATACGCAGTATTTT. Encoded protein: CASRASSDTQYF. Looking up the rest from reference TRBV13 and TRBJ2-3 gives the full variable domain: AAGVIQSPRHLIKEKRETATLKCYPIPRHDTVYWYQQGPGQDPQFLISFYEKMQSDKGSIPDRFSAQQFSDYHSELNMSSLELGDSALYFCASRASSDTQYFGPGTRLTVL.